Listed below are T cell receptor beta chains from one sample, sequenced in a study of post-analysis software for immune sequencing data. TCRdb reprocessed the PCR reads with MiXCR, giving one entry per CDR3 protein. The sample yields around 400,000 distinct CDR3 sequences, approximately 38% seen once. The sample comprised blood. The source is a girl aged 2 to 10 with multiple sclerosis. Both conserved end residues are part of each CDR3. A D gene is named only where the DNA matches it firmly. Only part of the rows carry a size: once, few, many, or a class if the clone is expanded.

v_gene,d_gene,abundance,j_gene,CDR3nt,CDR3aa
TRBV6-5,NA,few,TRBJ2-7,TGTGCCAGCAGTTACTCGAGGGTCCCCTACGAGCAGTACTTC,CASSYSRVPYEQYF
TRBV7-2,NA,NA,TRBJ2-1,TGTGCCAGCAGCTTATCGCAGGGCTACAATGAGCAGTTCTTC,CASSLSQGYNEQFF
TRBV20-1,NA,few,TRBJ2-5,TGCAGTGCCGCCCCGGGGGCAGGGGGGAGTGAGCAGTACTTC,CSAAPGAGGSEQYF
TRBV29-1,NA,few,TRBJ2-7,TGCAGCGCCGGGGTAAAGGGACCGCACTACGAGCAGTACTTC,CSAGVKGPHYEQYF
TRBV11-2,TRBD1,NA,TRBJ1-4,TGTGCCAGCAGTCGGGACAGGGCGGATGAAAAACTGTTTTTT,CASSRDRADEKLFF
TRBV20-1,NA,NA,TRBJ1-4,TGCAGTGCTAGAGATGGAAGGAGTCCTAATGAAAAACTGTTTTTT,CSARDGRSPNEKLFF
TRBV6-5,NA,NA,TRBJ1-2,TGTGCCAGCAGTTACGAGGGGCTCGGTGGCTACACCTTC,CASSYEGLGGYTF
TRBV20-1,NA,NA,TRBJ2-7,TGCAGTGCCCCCTCGGACACCACCTCCTACGAGCAGTACTTC,CSAPSDTTSYEQYF
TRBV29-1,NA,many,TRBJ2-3,TGCAGCGCCAAGACTAGCACAGATACGCAGTATTTT,CSAKTSTDTQYF
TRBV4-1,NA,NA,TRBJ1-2,TGCGCCAGCAGCCCAGCGTACCCCACAGGGAACTCGAACTATGGCTACACCTTC,CASSPAYPTGNSNYGYTF
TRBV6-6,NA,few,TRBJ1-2,TGTGCCAGCAGTTACATTGTGCGGACTACAGGTTCTTATGGCTACACCTTC,CASSYIVRTTGSYGYTF
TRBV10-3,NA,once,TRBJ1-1,TGTGCCACACGACAGTTGAACACTGAAGCTTTCTTT,CATRQLNTEAFF
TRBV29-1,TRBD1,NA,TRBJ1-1,TGCAGCGTTGCGGGACAGGTCAGCCTTGAAGCTTTCTTT,CSVAGQVSLEAFF
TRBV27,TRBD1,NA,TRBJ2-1,TGTGCCAGCAGTCATCCGACAGGGGGGTCTGGGAATGAGCAGTTCTTC,CASSHPTGGSGNEQFF
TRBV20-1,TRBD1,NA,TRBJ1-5,TGCAGTGTCGAGGGACAGGAGAATCAGCCCCAGCATTTT,CSVEGQENQPQHF
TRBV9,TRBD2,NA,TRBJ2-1,TGTGCCAGCAGCGTTAGGCCGGGAGGGCCCATCATTGAGCAGTTCTTC,CASSVRPGGPIIEQFF
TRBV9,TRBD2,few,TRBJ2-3,TGTGCCAGCAGCGTAACCGGGACTAGCGGTACAGATACGCAGTATTTT,CASSVTGTSGTDTQYF
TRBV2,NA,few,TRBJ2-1,TGTGCCAGCAGTGTGTCTAGATGGGACACCGAGCAGTTCTTC,CASSVSRWDTEQFF
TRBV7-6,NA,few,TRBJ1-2,TGTGCCAGCAGCTTAACATCGGGTAGAGGAGAAAGCGGCTACACCTTC,CASSLTSGRGESGYTF
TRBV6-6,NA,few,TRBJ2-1,TGTGCCAGCAGTTACAACATGAATGAGCAGTTCTTC,CASSYNMNEQFF
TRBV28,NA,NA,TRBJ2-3,TGTGCCAGCAGTTTACAGGGTCAGAAAACAAGGTATACGCAGTATTTT,CASSLQGQKTRYTQYF
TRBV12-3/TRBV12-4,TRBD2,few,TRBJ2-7,TGTGCCAGCAGTTCCTCTAGCGGGAGCGGTAGCTCCTACGAGCAGTACTTC,CASSSSSGSGSSYEQYF
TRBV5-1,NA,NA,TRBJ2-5,NA,CASSLWGSGSPYF
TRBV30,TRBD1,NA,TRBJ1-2,TGTGCCTGGAGGACAGGGGGGTATGGCTACACCTTC,CAWRTGGYGYTF
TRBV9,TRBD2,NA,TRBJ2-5,TGTGCCAGCAGCGTCCGAGCGGGAGTTGGGGAGACCCAGTACTTC,CASSVRAGVGETQYF
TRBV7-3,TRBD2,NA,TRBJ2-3,TGTGCCAGCAGCCCCCGACTAGCGGGGGGAGCAGATACGCAGTATTTT,CASSPRLAGGADTQYF
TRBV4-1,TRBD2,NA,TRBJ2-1,TGCGCCAGCAGCCAACCCAGACTAGCGGGAATCGACAATGAGCAGTTCTTC,CASSQPRLAGIDNEQFF